The clone carrying this TCR beta chain showed up just a few times. Antigen: not known. This sample stems from a study of T cells after yellow fever vaccination. Study-wide background: Those fractions that held only low numbers of cells were prepared using the SMART-Seq v4 Ultra Low Input RNA kit. Findings and limits, study-wide: Reappearing after the booster were most of the clones from primary vaccination (96% CD4, roughly 86% CD8). FACS-sorted repertoires could contain abundant clonotypes contaminating from the bulk population.

The V segment lost 5 bases and the J segment 4 bases; nucleotides outside the gene matches: 12. This CDR3 has 17 residues. The germline V gene has CDR1 SGHTA and CDR2 FQGTGA. A process of 5'RACE template switching, which added a universal primer site and UMIs, was used to make TCR cDNA. MiXCR, run by TCRdb on the 5' RACE reads, gives a single entry per CDR3 protein. The sample has hundreds of thousands of distinct CDR3 sequences; around 10% are singletons. Sequenced material: PBMCs, taken on the day of the first yellow fever vaccination. The rearrangement links TRBV7-3 to TRBJ2-7, with 12 bases matching TRBD2. The sequence came from a man in his late teens or twenties who received the YFV17D yellow fever vaccine. CDR3 DNA: TGTGCCAGCAGCCCCGATGGGCTAGCGGGGGGGTTATACGAGCAGTACTTC. Translating gives CASSPDGLAGGLYEQYF.